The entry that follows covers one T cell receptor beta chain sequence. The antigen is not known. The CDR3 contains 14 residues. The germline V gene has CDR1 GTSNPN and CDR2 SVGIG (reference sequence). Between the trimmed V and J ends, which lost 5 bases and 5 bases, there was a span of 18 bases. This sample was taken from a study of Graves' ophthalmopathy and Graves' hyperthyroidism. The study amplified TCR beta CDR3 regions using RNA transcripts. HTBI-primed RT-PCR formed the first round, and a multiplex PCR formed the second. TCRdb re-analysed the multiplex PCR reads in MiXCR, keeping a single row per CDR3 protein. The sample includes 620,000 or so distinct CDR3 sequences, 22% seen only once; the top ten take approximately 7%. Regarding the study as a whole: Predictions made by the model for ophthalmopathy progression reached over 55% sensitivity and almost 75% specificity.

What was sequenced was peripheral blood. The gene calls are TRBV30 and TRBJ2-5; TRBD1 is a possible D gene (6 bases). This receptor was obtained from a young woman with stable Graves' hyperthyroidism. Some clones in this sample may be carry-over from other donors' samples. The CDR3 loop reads CAWSRGGSVETQYF. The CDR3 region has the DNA TGTGCCTGGTCAAGAGGGGGTTCGGTGGAGACCCAGTACTTC.